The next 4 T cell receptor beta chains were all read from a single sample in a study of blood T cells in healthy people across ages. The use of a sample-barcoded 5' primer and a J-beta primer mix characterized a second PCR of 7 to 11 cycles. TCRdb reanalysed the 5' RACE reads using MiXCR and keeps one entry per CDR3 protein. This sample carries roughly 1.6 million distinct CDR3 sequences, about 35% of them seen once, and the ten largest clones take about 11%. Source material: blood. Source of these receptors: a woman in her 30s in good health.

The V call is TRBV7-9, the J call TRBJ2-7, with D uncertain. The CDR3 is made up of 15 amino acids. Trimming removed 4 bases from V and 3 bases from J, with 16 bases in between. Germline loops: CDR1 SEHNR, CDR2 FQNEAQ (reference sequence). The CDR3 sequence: CASSSPSGRYYEQYF. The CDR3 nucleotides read TGTGCCAGCAGCTCACCATCCGGACGGTACTACGAGCAGTACTTC. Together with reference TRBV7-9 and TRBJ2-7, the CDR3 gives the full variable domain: DTGVSQNPRHKITKRGQNVTFRCDPISEHNRLYWYRQTLGQGPEFLTYFQNEAQLEKSRLLSDRFSAERPKGSFSTLEIQRTEQGDSAMYLCASSSPSGRYYEQYFGPGTRLTVT.

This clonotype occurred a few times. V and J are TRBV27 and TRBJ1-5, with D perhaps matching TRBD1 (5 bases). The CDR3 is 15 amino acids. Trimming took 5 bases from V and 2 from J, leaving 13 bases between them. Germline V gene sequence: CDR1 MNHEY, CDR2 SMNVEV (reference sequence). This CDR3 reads CASSALGGRNQPQHF. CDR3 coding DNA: TGTGCCAGCAGTGCCCTTGGGGGACGCAATCAGCCCCAGCATTTT.

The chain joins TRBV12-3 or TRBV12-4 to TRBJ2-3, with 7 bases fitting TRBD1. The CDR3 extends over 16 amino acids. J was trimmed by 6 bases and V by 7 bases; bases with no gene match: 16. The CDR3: CASNSPGQTFWDTQYF. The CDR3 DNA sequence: TGTGCCAGCAATTCACCGGGACAGACATTCTGGGATACGCAGTATTTT.

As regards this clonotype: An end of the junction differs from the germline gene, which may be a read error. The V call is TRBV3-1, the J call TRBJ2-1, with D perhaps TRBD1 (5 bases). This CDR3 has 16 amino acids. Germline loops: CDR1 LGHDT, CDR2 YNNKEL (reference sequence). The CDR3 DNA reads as TGTGCCAGCAGCCGCGTCAGGGCCCCAGGCGTCAATGCGCAGTTCTTC. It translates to CASSRVRAPGVNAQFF.